The entry that follows covers one TCR beta chain sequence. Its cognate antigen is unknown. The CDR3 contains 13 residues. Trimming took off 4 bases at V and 6 bases at J, with 12 bases between the two ends. Germline CDR1 is LNHDA and CDR2 is SQIVND (reference sequence). The sample originates from a study of Ad26.COV2.S vaccination and SARS-CoV-2 variants. Study-level background: Donor participated within the Ad26.COV2.S arm of the COV1001 trial. Study-level points and caveats: Vaccinated and placebo-treated recipients had similar non-spike TCR breadth. Breadth and depth estimates from TCRs may understate total T cell responses.

The protocol was immunoSEQ multiplex PCR, while the TCRdb copy is restricted to in-frame clones and leaves out a portion. This table has hundreds of thousands of clones, 75% to 95% appearing once. The treatment is: approximately 18 received Ad26.COV2.S at low or high dose, single or two shots; a few received placebo; per-sample allocation not given. Sampling was performed 63 days after the first vaccine or placebo injection. What was given as vaccine was an Ad26 vector encoding Wuhan-strain SARS-CoV-2 spike. The chain carries TRBV19 and TRBJ1-2; perhaps TRBD1 as D (6 bases). The clonotype was recovered from a person between 18 and 65 years old who received the Ad26.COV2.S COVID-19 vaccine or a placebo. The material was peripheral blood, obtained in a trial of Ad26.COV2.S vaccine versus placebo. CDR3 region: CASSNQGRNGYTF. The CDR3 DNA sequence: TGTGCCAGTAGTAACCAGGGGAGGAATGGCTACACCTTC.